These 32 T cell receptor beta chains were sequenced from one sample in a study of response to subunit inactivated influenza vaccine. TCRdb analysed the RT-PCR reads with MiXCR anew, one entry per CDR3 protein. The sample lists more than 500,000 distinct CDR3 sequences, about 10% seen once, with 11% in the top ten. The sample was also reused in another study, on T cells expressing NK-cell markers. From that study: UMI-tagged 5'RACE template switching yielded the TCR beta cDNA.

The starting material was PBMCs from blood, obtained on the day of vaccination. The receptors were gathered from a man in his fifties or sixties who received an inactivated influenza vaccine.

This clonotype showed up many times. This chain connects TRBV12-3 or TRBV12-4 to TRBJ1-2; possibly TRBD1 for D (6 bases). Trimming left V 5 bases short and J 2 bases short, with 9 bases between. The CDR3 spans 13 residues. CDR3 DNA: TGTGCCAGCAGTGGGGGACAAAACTATGGCTACACCTTC. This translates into CASSGGQNYGYTF.

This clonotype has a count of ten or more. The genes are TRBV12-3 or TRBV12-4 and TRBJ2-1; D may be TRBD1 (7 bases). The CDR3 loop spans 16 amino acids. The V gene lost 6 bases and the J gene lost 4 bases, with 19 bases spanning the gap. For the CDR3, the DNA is TGTGCCAGCAGCCCACCCAGGGGGGCCTGGTACAATGAGCAGTTCTTC. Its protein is CASSPPRGAWYNEQFF.

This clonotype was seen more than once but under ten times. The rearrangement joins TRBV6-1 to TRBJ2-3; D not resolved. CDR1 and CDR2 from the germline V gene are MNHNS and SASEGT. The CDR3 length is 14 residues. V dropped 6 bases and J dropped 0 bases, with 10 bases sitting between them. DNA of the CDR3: TGTGCCAGCAGGACGGCGCTCAGCACAGATACGCAGTATTTT. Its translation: CASRTALSTDTQYF.

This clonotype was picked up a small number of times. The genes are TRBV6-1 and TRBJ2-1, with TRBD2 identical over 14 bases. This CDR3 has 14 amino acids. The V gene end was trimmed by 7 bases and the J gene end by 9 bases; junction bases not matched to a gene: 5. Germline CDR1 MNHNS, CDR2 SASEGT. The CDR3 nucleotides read TGTGCCAGCATCCCGACTAGCGGGAGGGCTGAGCAGTTCTTC. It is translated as CASIPTSGRAEQFF.

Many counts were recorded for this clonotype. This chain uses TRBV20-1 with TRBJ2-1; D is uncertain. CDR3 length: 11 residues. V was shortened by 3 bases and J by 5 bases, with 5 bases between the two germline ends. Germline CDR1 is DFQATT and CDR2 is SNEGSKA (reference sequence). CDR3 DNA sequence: TGCAGTGCTAGGATTGACAATGAGCAGTTCTTC. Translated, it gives CSARIDNEQFF.

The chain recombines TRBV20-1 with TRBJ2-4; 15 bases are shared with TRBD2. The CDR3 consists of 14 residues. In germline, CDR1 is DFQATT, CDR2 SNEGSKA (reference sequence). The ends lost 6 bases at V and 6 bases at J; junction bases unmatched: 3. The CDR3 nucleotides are TGCAGTGCCGGACTAGCGGGAGGGGGAAACATTCAGTACTTC. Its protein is CSAGLAGGGNIQYF.

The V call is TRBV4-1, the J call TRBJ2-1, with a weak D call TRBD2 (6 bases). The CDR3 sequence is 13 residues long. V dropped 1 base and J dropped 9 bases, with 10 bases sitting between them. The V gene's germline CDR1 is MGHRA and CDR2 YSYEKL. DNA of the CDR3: TGCGCCAGCAGCCAAGGGGGACTCCCTGAGCAGTTCTTC. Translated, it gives CASSQGGLPEQFF.

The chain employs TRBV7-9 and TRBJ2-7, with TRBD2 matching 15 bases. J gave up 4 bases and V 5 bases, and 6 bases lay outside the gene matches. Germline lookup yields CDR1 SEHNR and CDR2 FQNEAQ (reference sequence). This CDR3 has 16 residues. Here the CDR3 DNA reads TGTGCCAGCAGCGGGACTAGCGGGAGGCCCCTGTACGAGCAGTACTTC. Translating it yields CASSGTSGRPLYEQYF.

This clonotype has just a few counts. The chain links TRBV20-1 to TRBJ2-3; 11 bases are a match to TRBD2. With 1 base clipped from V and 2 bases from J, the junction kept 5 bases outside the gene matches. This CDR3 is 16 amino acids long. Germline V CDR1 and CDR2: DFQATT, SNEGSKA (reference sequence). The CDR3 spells CSARVGTSGYTDTQYF. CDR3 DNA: TGCAGTGCTAGAGTGGGGACTAGCGGATACACAGATACGCAGTATTTT.

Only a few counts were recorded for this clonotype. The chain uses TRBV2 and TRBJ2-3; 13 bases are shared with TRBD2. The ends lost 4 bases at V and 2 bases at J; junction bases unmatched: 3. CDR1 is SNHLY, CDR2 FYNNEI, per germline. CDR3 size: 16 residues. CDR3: CASSVGLAGFTDTQYF. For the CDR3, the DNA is TGTGCCAGCAGTGTGGGACTAGCGGGGTTCACAGATACGCAGTATTTT.

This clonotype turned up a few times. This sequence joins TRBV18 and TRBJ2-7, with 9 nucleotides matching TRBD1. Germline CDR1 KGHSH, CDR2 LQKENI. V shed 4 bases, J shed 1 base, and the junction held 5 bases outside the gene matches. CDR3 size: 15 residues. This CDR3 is CASSQTTGGSYEQYF. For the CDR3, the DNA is TGTGCCAGCTCACAAACGACAGGGGGATCCTACGAGCAGTACTTC.

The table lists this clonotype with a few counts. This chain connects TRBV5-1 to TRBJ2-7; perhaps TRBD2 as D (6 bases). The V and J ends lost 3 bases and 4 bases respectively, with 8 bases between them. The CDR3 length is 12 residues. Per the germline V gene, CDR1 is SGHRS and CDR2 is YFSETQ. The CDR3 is CASSWGDYEQYF. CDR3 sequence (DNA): TGCGCCAGCAGCTGGGGGGATTACGAGCAGTACTTC.

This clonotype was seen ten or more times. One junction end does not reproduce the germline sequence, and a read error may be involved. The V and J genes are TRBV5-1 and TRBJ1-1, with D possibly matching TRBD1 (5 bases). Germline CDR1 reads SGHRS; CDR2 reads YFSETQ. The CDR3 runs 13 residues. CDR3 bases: TGTGCCAGCAGTTTGGGGGAGAACACTGAAGCTTTCTTT. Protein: CASSLGENTEAFF.

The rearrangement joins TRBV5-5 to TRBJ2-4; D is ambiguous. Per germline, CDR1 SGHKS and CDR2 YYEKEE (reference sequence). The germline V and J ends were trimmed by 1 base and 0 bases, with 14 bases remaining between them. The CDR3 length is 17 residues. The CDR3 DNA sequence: TGTGCCAGCAGCTTGTATGGGGTACGACTAGCCAAAAACATTCAGTACTTC. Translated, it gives CASSLYGVRLAKNIQYF.

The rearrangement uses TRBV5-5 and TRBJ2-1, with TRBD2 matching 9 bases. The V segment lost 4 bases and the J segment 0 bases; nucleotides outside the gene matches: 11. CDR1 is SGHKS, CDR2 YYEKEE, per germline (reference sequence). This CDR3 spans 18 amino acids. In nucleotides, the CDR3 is TGTGCCAGCAGCGTCAGCGGGAGGATCGCTAGCTCCTACAATGAGCAGTTCTTC. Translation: CASSVSGRIASSYNEQFF.

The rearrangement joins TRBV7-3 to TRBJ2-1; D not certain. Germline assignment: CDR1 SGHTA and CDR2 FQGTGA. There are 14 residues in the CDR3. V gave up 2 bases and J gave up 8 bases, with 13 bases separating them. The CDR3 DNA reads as TGTGCCAGCAGCTTATTGCAGAGACCCCATGAGCAGTTCTTC. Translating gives CASSLLQRPHEQFF.

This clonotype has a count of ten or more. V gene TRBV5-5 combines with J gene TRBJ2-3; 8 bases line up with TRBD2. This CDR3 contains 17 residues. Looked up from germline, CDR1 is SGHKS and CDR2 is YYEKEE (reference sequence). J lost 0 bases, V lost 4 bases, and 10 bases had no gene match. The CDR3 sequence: CASSPGLVPLSTDTQYF. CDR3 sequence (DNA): TGTGCCAGCAGCCCGGGACTAGTTCCTTTGAGCACAGATACGCAGTATTTT.

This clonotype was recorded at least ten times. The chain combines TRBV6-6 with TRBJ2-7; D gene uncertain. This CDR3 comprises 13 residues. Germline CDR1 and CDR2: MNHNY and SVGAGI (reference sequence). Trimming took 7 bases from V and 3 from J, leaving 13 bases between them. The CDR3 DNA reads TGTGCCAGCACCGCCCGCGCCTTCTACGAGCAGTACTTC. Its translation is CASTARAFYEQYF.

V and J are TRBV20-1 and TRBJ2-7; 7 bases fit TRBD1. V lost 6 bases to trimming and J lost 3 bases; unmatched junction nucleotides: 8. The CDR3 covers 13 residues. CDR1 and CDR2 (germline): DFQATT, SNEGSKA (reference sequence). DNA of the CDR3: TGCAGTGCGCGGAAGACAGGGAGCTACGAGCAGTACTTC. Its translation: CSARKTGSYEQYF.

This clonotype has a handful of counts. CDR3 nucleotide sequence: TGCAGTGCTAGGACGCGGCGATCCTACGAGCAGTACTTC. This translates into CSARTRRSYEQYF. The chain joins TRBV20-1 to TRBJ2-7, with D unresolved. The CDR3 sequence is 13 residues long. Trimming removed 3 bases from V and 1 base from J, with 10 bases in between. Germline V gene sequence: CDR1 DFQATT, CDR2 SNEGSKA (reference sequence).

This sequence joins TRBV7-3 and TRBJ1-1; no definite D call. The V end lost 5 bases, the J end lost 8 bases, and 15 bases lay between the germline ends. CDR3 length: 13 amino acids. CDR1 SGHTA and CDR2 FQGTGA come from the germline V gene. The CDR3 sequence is CASSRTGNREAFF. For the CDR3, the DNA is TGTGCCAGCAGCCGTACGGGGAACCGAGAAGCTTTCTTT.

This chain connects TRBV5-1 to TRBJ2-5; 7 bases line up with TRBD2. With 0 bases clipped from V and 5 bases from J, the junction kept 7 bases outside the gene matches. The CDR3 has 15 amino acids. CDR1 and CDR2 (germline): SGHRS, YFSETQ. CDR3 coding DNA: TGCGCCAGCAGCTTGGCAGCGGGGAGGTTTGAGACCCAGTACTTC. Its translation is CASSLAAGRFETQYF. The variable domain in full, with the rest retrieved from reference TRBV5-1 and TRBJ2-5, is KAGVTQTPRYLIKTRGQQVTLSCSPISGHRSVSWYQQTPGQGLQFLFEYFSETQRNKGNFPGRFSGRQFSNSRSEMNVSTLELGDSALYLCASSLAAGRFETQYFGPGTRLLVL.

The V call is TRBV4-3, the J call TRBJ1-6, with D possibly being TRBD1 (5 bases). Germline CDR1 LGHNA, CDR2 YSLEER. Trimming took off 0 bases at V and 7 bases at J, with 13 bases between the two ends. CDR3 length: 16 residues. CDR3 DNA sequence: TGCGCCAGCAGCCAAGATCGGGGTAGGGGAAATTCACCCCTCCACTTT. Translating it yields CASSQDRGRGNSPLHF.

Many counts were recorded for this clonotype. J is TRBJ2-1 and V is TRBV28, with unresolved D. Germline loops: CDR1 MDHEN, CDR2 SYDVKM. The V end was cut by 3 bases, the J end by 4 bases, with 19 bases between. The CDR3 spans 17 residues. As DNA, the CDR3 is TGTGCCAGCAGTTTTTTGTCCAGAGGCCAGGATTACAATGAGCAGTTCTTC. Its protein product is CASSFLSRGQDYNEQFF.

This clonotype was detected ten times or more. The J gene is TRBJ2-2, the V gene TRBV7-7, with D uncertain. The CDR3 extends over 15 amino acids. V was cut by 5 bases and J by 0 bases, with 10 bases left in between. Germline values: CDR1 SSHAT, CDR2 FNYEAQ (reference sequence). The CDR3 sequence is CASSVGQANTGELFF. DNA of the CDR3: TGTGCCAGCAGCGTAGGGCAGGCGAACACCGGGGAGCTGTTTTTT.

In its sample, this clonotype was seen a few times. The CDR3 region is CASSLAVRGQETQYF. The CDR3 DNA sequence: TGTGCCAGCAGCTTAGCGGTCAGGGGGCAAGAGACCCAGTACTTC. This chain joins TRBV7-6 and TRBJ2-5; TRBD1 agrees at 7 bases. Germline V gene lookup returns CDR1 SGHVS and CDR2 FNYEAQ. This CDR3 is 15 amino acids long. V lost 0 bases to trimming and J lost 2 bases; unmatched junction nucleotides: 3. Full variable domain (outside the CDR3, taken from reference TRBV7-6 and TRBJ2-5): GAGVSQSPRYKVTKRGQDVALRCDPISGHVSLYWYRQALGQGPEFLTYFNYEAQQDKSGLPNDRFSAERPEGSISTLTIQRTEQRDSAMYRCASSLAVRGQETQYFGPGTRLLVL.

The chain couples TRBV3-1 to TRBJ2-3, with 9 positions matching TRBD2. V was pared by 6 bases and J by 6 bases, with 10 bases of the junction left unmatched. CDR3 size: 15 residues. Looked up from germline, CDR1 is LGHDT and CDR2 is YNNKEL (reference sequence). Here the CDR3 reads CASSETSGPGDTQYF. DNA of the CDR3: TGTGCCAGCAGTGAGACTAGCGGACCGGGGGATACGCAGTATTTT.

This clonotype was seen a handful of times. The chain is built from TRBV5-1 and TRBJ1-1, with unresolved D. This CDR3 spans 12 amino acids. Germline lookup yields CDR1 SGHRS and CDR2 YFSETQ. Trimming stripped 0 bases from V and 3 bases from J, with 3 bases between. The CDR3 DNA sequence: TGCGCCAGCAGCTTGGAGGACACTGAAGCTTTCTTT. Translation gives CASSLEDTEAFF.

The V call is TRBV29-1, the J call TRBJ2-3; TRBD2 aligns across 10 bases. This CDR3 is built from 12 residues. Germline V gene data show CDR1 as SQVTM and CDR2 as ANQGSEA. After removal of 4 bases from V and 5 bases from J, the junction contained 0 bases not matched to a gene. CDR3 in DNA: TGCAGCGTTGGGACTAGCGGAGATACGCAGTATTTT. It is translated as CSVGTSGDTQYF.

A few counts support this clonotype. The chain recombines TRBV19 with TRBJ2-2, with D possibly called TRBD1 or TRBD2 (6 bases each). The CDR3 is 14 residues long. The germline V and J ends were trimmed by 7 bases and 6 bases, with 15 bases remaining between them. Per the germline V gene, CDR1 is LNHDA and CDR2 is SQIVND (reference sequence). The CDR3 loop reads CASNPGASSGELFF. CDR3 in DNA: TGTGCCAGTAACCCGGGGGCGAGTTCCGGGGAGCTGTTTTTT.

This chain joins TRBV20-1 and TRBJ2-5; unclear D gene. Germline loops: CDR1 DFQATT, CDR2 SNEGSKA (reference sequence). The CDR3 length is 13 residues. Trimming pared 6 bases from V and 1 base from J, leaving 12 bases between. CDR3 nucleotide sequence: TGCAGTGCCTCCTGGGGTGTCCAAGAGACCCAGTACTTC. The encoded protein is CSASWGVQETQYF.

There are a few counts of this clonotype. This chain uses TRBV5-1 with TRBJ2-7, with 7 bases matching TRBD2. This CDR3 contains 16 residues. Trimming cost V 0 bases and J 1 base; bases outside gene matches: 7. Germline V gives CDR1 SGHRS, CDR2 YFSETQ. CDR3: CASSLAVSGVSYEQYF. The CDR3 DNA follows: TGCGCCAGCAGCTTGGCCGTCAGCGGGGTATCCTACGAGCAGTACTTC.